This T cell receptor beta chain was sequenced in a study of shared clonotypes between healthy human individuals. Study details: The donor pool was made up of a couple of women and a few men aged 18 to 49. Regarding the study as a whole: It was observed that roughly 5.5% of naive CD4 clonotypes were shared across a handful of donors.

Genomic DNA per cell subset filled all wells of several immunoSEQ plates. The method was immunoSEQ multiplex PCR; TCRdb's version includes in-frame clones alone and lacks a portion of them. Seen here are more than 2,000,000 clones, 85% to 95% observed once, and the top ten hold roughly 0.36%. A CD45RA-negative memory subset and a CD45RA+ naive subset were separated from the CD4+ cells. Remarks on this clone: Its cognate antigen is unknown.

The J segment lost 6 bases and the V segment lost 5 bases, leaving 7 bases of the junction unmatched. The CDR3 has 14 amino acids. Germline lookup yields CDR1 SGHTA and CDR2 FQGTGA. This TCR was sampled from a young man in good health. Some clones in this sample may be carry-over from other donors' samples. The chain carries TRBV7-3 and TRBJ2-1, with TRBD2 matching over 7 bases. The material sequenced was naive CD4+ T cells from PBMCs. Documented subset: CD45RA+ positively selected. The CDR3 sequence is CASSVTGGSNEQFF. In DNA form, the CDR3 reads TGTGCCAGCAGCGTCACGGGGGGAAGCAATGAGCAGTTCTTC.